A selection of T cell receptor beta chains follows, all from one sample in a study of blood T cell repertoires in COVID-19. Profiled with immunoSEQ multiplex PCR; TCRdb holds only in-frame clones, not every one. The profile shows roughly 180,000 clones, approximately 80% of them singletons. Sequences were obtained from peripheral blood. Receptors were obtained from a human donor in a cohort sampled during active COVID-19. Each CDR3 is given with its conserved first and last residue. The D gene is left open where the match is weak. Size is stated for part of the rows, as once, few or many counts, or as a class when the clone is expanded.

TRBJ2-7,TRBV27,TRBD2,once,TGTGCCAGCAGTTTCGGACTAGCGGGGGGGCCGGGGGAGCAGTACTTC,CASSFGLAGGPGEQYF
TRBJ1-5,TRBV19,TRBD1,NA,TGTGCCAGTAGTATAGCGACAGGGGGGGGTCAGCCCCAGCATTTT,CASSIATGGGQPQHF
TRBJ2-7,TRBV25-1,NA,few,TGTGCCAGCAGTGCTCCAGGGACCCCCTATGGAGGGGAGCAGTACTTC,CASSAPGTPYGGEQYF
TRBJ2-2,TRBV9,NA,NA,TGTGCCAGCAGCGTATCGAGACAGCAAGCGAACACCGGGGAGCTGTTTTTT,CASSVSRQQANTGELFF
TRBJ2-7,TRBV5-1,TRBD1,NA,TGCGCCAGCAGACCTCCCCCAGGACAGGGGTCCCTCTCCTACGAGCAGTACTTC,CASRPPPGQGSLSYEQYF
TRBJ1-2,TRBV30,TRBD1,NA,TGTGCCTGGAGTAGACAGGGCAACTATGGCTACACCTTC,CAWSRQGNYGYTF
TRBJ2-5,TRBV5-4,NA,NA,TGTGCCAGCAGCTCAGGGCAAGAGACCCAGTACTTC,CASSSGQETQYF
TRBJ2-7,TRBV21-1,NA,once,TGTGCCAGCAGCAAGGGGGTTTTGGGGACAGTGAGAGGGAACGAGAACGAGCAGTACTTC,CASSKGVLGTVRGNENEQYF
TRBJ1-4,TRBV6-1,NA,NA,TGTGCCAGCAGTGGGGGTCTTTCAGGGTTCGGAGAAAAACTGTTTTTT,CASSGGLSGFGEKLFF
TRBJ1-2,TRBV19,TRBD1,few,TGTGCCAGTAGCGAAGGGGGCGCGTCTGGCTACACCTTC,CASSEGGASGYTF
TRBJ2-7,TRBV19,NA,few,TGTGCCAGTAGTACGGGGATTACCTACGAGCAGTACTTC,CASSTGITYEQYF
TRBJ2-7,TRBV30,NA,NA,TGTGCCTGGAGGGGTGGGGCCTCCTACGAGCAGTACTTC,CAWRGGASYEQYF
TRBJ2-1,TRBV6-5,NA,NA,TGTGCCAGCAGTTACGGTAGCGGAACTTACAATGAGCAGTTCTTC,CASSYGSGTYNEQFF
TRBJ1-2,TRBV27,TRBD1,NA,TGTGCCAGCTCGTACTCCGGGACAGGGGAGGGCTACACCTTC,CASSYSGTGEGYTF
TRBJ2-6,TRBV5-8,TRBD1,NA,TGTGCCAGCAGCCGAAAACTCACCGGGACAGGGGACTCTGGGGCCAACGTCCTGACTTTC,CASSRKLTGTGDSGANVLTF
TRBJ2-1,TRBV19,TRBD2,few,TGTGCCAGTAGTATCCCCCAGCGGGGGGCCCTCAATGAGCAGTTCTTC,CASSIPQRGALNEQFF
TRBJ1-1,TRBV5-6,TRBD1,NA,TGTGCCAGCAGCCCATACCCACGGACAGGGGAAACTGAAGCTTTCTTT,CASSPYPRTGETEAFF
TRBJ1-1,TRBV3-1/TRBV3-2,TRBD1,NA,TGTGCCAGCAGCCAAGATGAAGGGACAGGGGTAAGGACTGAAGCTTTCTTT,CASSQDEGTGVRTEAFF
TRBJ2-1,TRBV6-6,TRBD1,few,TGTGCCAGCAGCCCCGGGACAGGGGGCGTAGATGAGCAGTTCTTC,CASSPGTGGVDEQFF
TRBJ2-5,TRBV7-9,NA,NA,TGTGCCAGCAGTCTTAGACAGAGACAAGAGACCCAGTACTTC,CASSLRQRQETQYF
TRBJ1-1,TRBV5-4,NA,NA,TGTGCCAGCAGCTTCCGCGGGGCGGACACTGAAGCTTTCTTT,CASSFRGADTEAFF
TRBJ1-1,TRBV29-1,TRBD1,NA,TGCAGCGTTGACAGGGGGTCGACTGAAGCTTTCTTT,CSVDRGSTEAFF
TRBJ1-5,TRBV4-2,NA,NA,TGTGCCAGCAGCCAAGACGGCAGGGCGGCGAATCAGCCCCAGCATTTT,CASSQDGRAANQPQHF
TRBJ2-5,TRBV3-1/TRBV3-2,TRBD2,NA,TGTGCCAGCAGCCGGTCGTTCGCGGGGGGGCCTGAGACCCAGTACTTC,CASSRSFAGGPETQYF
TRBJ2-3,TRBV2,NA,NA,TGTGCCAGCAGTCCAAACCAGAGCACAGATACGCAGTATTTT,CASSPNQSTDTQYF
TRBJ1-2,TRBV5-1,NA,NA,TGCGCCAGCAGCACAGGACAGACTAACTATGGCTACACCTTC,CASSTGQTNYGYTF
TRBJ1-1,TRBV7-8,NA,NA,TGTGCCAGCAGCCCCCAGACAGTGAACACTGAAGCTTTCTTT,CASSPQTVNTEAFF
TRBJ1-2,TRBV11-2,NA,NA,TGTGCCAGCAGCTCCCAAGCGGGCAGCTATGGCTACACCTTC,CASSSQAGSYGYTF
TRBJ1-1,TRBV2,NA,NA,TGTGCCAGCAGCCCAAGTGGCCAGGGGCTGCACACTGAAGCTTTCTTT,CASSPSGQGLHTEAFF
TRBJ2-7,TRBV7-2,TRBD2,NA,TGTGCCAGCAGCATCACTAGCGGGGGGTACGAGCAGTACTTC,CASSITSGGYEQYF
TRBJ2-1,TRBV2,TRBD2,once,TGTGCCAGCAGCGGACTAGGTGGCAATGAGCAGTTCTTC,CASSGLGGNEQFF
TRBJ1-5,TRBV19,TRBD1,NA,TGTGCCAGTAGTCCGAGGACAGGGCAAGGGGGTCAGCCCCAGCATTTT,CASSPRTGQGGQPQHF
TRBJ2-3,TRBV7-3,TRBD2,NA,TGTGCCAGCAGCTGGACGACTAGCGGGGAGGATACGCAGTATTTT,CASSWTTSGEDTQYF
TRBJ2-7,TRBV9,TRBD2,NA,TGTGCCAGCAGCGTGCCCCCGGGACTAGTAGACTACGAGCAGTACTTC,CASSVPPGLVDYEQYF
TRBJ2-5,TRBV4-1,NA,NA,TGCGCCAGCAGCCAAACCAGGGGAGAGACCCAGTACTTC,CASSQTRGETQYF
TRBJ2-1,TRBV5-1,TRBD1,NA,TGCGCCAGCAGCGCCGGGACAGGGCCTATTAGTGAGCAGTTCTTC,CASSAGTGPISEQFF
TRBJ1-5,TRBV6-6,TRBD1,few,TGTGCCAGCAGTTATGGGACAGGGGGCTTGGAGCCCCAGCATTTT,CASSYGTGGLEPQHF
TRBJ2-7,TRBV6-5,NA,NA,TGTGCCAGCAGTCCGGAGGTCGGTGTATCCTACGAGCAGTACTTC,CASSPEVGVSYEQYF
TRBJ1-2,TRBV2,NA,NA,TGTGCCAGTTCCGCTACAGCTAACTATGGCTACACCTTC,CASSATANYGYTF
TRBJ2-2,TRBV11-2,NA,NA,TGTGCCAGCAGCTCCCAGATCACAGGGTTTACCGGGGAGCTGTTTTTT,CASSSQITGFTGELFF
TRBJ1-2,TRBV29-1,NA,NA,TGCAGCGTTGAGGAACGGAAACGCAGACTGCCAGGGCCGCTTGGCTACACCTTC,CSVEERKRRLPGPLGYTF
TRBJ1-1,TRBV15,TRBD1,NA,TGTGCCACCAGCAGGGACAGGGCGGGACCTGAAGCTTTCTTT,CATSRDRAGPEAFF
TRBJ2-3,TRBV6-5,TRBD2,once,TGTGCCAGCAGAGGGGGACTAGCGGGCACAGATACGCAGTATTTT,CASRGGLAGTDTQYF
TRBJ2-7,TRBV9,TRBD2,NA,TGTGCCAGCAGCTTCCTCGGCGGGGGATCAGACGAGCAGTACTTC,CASSFLGGGSDEQYF
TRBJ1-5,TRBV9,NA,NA,TGTGCCAGCAGCGTATCCCAGGATAGGCCCCAGCATTTT,CASSVSQDRPQHF
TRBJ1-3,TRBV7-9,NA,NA,TGTGCCAGCAGCTTAGTGCAGGGTGCTGGAAACACCATATATTTT,CASSLVQGAGNTIYF
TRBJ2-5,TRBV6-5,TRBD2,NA,TGTGCCAGCAGTTACGGTAGCGGGGGGGCCAGGGAGACCCAGTACTTC,CASSYGSGGARETQYF
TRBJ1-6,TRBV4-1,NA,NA,TGCGCCAGCAGCAGTACAGGGCACTCACCCCTCCACTTT,CASSSTGHSPLHF
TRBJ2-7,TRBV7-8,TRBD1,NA,TGTGCCAGCAGCCCGCATAGCAGGGGGTACGAGCAGTACTTC,CASSPHSRGYEQYF
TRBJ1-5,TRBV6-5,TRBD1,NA,TGTGCCAGCAGTTACTCGGGGACAGAAAGCCCCCAGCATTTT,CASSYSGTESPQHF
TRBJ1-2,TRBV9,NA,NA,TGTGCCAGCAGCCCGACGGGGTCGGATTATGGCTACACCTTC,CASSPTGSDYGYTF
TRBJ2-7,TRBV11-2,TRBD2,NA,TGTGCCAGCAGCTTAAGCGGGGGGACCGCCTACGAGCAGTACTTC,CASSLSGGTAYEQYF
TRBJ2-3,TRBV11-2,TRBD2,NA,TGTGCCAGCAGCTTAGCTCTAGCGGGGGGGCCGGATACGCAGTATTTT,CASSLALAGGPDTQYF
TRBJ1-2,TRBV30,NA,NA,TGTGCCTGGAGTGTCCGGGCCCGACAGCCATATGGCTACACCTTC,CAWSVRARQPYGYTF
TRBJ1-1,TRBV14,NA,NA,TGTGCCAGCAGCCGGGGCACCAGGAACACTGAAGCTTTCTTT,CASSRGTRNTEAFF
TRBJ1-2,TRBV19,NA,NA,TGTGCCAGTAGTAACCCCGGGGAGCAACCTTATGGCTACACCTTC,CASSNPGEQPYGYTF
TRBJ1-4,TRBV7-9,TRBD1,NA,TGTGCCAGCAGCTTAGATGCAGGGGGCTCATCAACTAATGAAAAACTGTTTTTT,CASSLDAGGSSTNEKLFF
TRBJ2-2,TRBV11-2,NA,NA,TGTGCCAGCAGTATCGACACCCTCACCGGGGAGCTGTTTTTT,CASSIDTLTGELFF
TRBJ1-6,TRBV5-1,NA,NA,TGCGCCAGCAGCCCCGGTAGCTCTAACCAGGGGAATTCACCCCTCCACTTT,CASSPGSSNQGNSPLHF